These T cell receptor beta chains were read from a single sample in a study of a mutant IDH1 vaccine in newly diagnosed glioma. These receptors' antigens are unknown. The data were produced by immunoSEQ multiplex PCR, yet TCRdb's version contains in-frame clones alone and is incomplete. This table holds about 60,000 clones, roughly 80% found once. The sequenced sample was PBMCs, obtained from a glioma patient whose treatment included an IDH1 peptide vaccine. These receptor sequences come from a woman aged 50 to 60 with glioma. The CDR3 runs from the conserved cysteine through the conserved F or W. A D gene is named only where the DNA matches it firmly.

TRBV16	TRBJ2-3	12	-	CASGPQGYTQYF
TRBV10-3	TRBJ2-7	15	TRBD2	CAISESGGGAYEQYF
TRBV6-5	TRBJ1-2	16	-	CASSYLHGGGFYGYTF
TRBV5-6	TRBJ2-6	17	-	CASSLGAGAPGANVLTF
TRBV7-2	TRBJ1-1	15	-	CASSPQQGLNTEAFF
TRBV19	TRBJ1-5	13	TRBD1	CAIDRGQDQPQHF
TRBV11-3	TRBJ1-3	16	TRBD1	CASSSRQGVSGNTIYF
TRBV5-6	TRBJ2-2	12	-	CASTYYTGELFF
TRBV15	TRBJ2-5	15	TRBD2	CATSSGLAPGETQYF
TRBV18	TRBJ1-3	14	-	CASSPGASGNTIYF
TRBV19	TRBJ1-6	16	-	CASSIGGSSYNSPLHF
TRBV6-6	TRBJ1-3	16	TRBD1	CASSPGQGTSGNTIYF
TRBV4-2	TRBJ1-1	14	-	CASSQRTGSTEAFF
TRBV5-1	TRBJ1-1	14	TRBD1	CASSLNRGRTEAFF
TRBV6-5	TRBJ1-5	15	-	CASRRQHYSNQPQHF
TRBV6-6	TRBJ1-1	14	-	CASRGESETTEAFF
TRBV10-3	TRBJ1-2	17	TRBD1	CATQLMPGQGLSHGYTF
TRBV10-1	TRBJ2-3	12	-	CASSESGGPQYF
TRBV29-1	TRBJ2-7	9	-	CSGGPGSDF
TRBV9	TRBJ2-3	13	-	CASSLGPPDTQYF
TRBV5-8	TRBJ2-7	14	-	CASSSTKFSYEQYF
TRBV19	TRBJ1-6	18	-	CASNPSVRGRGYNSPLHF
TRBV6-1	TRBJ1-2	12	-	CASSEASYGYTF
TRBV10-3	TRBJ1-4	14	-	CAISGGRLDEKLFF
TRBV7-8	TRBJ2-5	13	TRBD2	CASSLTSGETQYF
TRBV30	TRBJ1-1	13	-	CAWEGQIGTEAFF
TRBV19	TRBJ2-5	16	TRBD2	CASSLGLAGGQETQYF
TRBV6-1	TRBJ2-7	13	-	CASSEGRGRDHDF
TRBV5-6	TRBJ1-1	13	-	CASRAGVNTEAFF
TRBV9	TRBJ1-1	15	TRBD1	CASSVGTGYNTEAFF
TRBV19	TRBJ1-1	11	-	CASSRGTEAFF
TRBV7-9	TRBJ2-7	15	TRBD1	CASSLTGAVSYEQYF
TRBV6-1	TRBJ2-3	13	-	CASTVSITDTQYF
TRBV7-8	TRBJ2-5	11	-	CASSLQETQYF
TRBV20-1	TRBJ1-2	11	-	CSAGHDYGYTF
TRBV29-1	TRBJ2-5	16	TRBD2	CSVRGLAGASGETQYF
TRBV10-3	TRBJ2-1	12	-	CAISDLGNEQFF
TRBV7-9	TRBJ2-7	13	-	CASSPIAAYEQYF
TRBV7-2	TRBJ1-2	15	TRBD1	CASSLEPTGDYGYTF
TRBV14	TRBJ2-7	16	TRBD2	CASSPILAGESYEQYF
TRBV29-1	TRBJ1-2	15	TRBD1	CSVSGTGGASYGYTF